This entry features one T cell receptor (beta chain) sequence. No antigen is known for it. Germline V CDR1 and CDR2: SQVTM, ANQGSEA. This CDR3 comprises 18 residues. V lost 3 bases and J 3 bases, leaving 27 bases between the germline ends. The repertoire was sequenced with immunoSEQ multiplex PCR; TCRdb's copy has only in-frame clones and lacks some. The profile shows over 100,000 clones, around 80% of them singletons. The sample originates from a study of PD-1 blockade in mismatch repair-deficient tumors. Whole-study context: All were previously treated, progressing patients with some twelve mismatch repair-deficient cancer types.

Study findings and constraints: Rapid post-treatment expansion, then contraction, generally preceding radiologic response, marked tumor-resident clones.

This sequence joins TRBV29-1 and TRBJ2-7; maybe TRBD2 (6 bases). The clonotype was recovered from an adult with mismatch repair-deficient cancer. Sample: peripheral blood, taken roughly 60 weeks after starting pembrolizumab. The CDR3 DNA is TGCAGCGTTGATCTTTGTGGGACTCCAGCGATCTTCAGCTACGAGCAGTACTTC. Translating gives CSVDLCGTPAIFSYEQYF.